In this sample, the clone carrying this T cell receptor beta chain turned up many times. Its cognate antigen is unknown. This sample was taken from a study of CD8 T cells in ankylosing spondylitis. Library preparation for TCR beta used quantitative 5'-RACE with molecular barcodes. A single record per CDR3 protein comes from TCRdb applying MiXCR to the 5' RACE reads. The repertoire holds approximately 250,000 distinct CDR3 sequences, with roughly a tenth as singletons. The study's findings and limits: Reported data indicate significant enrichment of disease-linked clones within matched ankylosing spondylitis synovial fluid. Past studies reported some motif variants in reactive arthritis synovial fluid and blood. Typical of ankylosing spondylitis blood, it appeared, was a TCR beta motif of under 10 highly homologous variants.

Trimming pared 3 bases from V and 0 bases from J, leaving 15 bases between. This CDR3 region has 15 residues. The germline CDR1 and CDR2 sequences are DFQATT and SNEGSKA (reference sequence). The gene calls are TRBV20-1 and TRBJ2-7, with D maybe TRBD2 (5 bases). The sequenced material came from blood, either unsorted or a sorted T cell fraction (not recorded which). This receptor was taken from a male donor with ankylosing spondylitis or in good health (not recorded which). The CDR3 here is CSASGGRGSSYEQYF. The CDR3 bases are TGCAGTGCTAGTGGAGGACGGGGAAGCTCCTACGAGCAGTACTTC.